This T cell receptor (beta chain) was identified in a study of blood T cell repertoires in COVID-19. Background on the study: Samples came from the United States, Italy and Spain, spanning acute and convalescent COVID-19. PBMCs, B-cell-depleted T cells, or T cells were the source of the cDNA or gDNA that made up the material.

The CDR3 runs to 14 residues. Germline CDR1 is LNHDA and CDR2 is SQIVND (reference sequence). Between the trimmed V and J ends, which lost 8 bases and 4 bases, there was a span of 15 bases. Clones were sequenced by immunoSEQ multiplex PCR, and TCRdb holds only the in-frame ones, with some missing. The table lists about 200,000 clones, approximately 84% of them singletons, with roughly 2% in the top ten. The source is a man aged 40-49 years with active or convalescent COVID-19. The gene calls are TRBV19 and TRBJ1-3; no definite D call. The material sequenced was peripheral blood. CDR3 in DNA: TGTGCCAGTTGTTCAGGCGACGCAGGAAACACCATATATTTT. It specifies CASCSGDAGNTIYF.